These 17 T cell receptor beta chains were all obtained from the same sample, sequenced in a study of OX40 agonist ivuxolimab in advanced cancers. Profiling relied on immunoSEQ multiplex PCR, and the TCRdb table lists in-frame clones only, not all of them. The profile shows 80,000 to 100,000 clones, 80% to 90% of them singletons. The source was CD4+ or CD8+ T cells sorted from blood, collected in a trial of the OX40 agonist ivuxolimab. All receptors derive from an adult with an advanced solid tumor such as melanoma, head and neck, liver or kidney cancer.

This rearrangement joins TRBV6-5 to TRBJ1-4; D is undetermined. The germline V gene has CDR1 MNHEY and CDR2 SVGAGI. CDR3 length: 15 amino acids. V was shortened by 5 bases and J by 3 bases, with 13 bases between the two germline ends. CDR3 in DNA: TGTGCCAGCAGTAGCTCCGAAGTTTCTAATGAAAAACTGTTTTTT. Translation gives CASSSSEVSNEKLFF.

The V call is TRBV19, the J call TRBJ2-2; 8 bases map to TRBD2. This CDR3 has 14 amino acids. Germline CDR1 LNHDA, CDR2 SQIVND (reference sequence). Germline trimming cut 5 bases from V and 6 bases from J; bases unmatched to any gene: 5. This chain's CDR3 is CASSGSGSPGELFF. The CDR3 region has the DNA TGTGCCAGTAGTGGAAGCGGGAGTCCCGGGGAGCTGTTTTTT.

The chain couples TRBV7-9 to TRBJ1-5, with 7 positions matching TRBD1. Germline V gene sequence: CDR1 SEHNR, CDR2 FQNEAQ (reference sequence). The CDR3 consists of 13 residues. After removal of 4 bases from V and 8 bases from J, the junction contained 5 bases not matched to a gene. The CDR3 is CASSSTGLKPQHF. For the CDR3, the DNA is TGTGCCAGCAGCTCGACAGGGCTCAAGCCCCAGCATTTT.

J is TRBJ2-1 and V is TRBV20-1; unclear D gene. The germline V gene encodes CDR1 DFQATT and CDR2 SNEGSKA (reference sequence). Trimming cost V 2 bases and J 5 bases, with 4 bases left between them. The CDR3 is 11 amino acids. DNA of the CDR3: TGCAGTGCTAGAACGAACAATGAGCAGTTCTTC. Amino acid sequence: CSARTNNEQFF.

V is TRBV5-1 and J is TRBJ2-5; 8 bases are shared with TRBD1. The J segment lost 1 base and the V segment lost 5 bases, leaving 4 bases of the junction unmatched. This CDR3 is 14 amino acids long. CDR1 and CDR2 from the germline V gene are SGHRS and YFSETQ. This chain's CDR3 is CASSGGQGQETQYF. As DNA, the CDR3 is TGCGCCAGCAGTGGAGGACAGGGCCAAGAGACCCAGTACTTC.

This clone turned up a few times. The chain links TRBV29-1 to TRBJ2-3; 8 bases are shared with TRBD2. The CDR3 contains 15 residues. Germline V gene sequence: CDR1 SQVTM, CDR2 ANQGSEA. Losses at the gene ends were 6 bases for V and 4 bases for J; bases not matched to a gene: 12. This chain's CDR3 is CSVEKGGRRADTQYF. CDR3 sequence (DNA): TGCAGCGTCGAGAAAGGCGGGAGGCGGGCAGATACGCAGTATTTT.

This chain links TRBV7-9 with TRBJ2-3, with TRBD2 matching 7 bases. This CDR3 is 19 amino acids long. J was trimmed by 0 bases and V by 5 bases; bases with no gene match: 17. Germline lookup yields CDR1 SEHNR and CDR2 FQNEAQ (reference sequence). The CDR3 nucleotides are TGTGCCAGCAGCCACCGGCTAGGCGGGAGCCCTTCTAGCACAGATACGCAGTATTTT. Translation: CASSHRLGGSPSSTDTQYF.

This clone occurred once. This chain uses TRBV2 with TRBJ2-7; D gene uncertain. Trimming took off 1 base at V and 0 bases at J, with 10 bases between the two ends. The CDR3 covers 15 residues. Germline CDR1 SNHLY, CDR2 FYNNEI. CDR3 in DNA: TGTGCCAGCAGTGAAGGCCAGTTAGACTCCTACGAGCAGTACGTC. This translates into CASSEGQLDSYEQYV.

The genes are TRBV7-2 and TRBJ2-7; a weak D match, TRBD1 (5 bases). The germline V and J ends were trimmed by 4 bases and 7 bases, with 14 bases remaining between them. The CDR3 loop spans 13 amino acids. Germline V lookup: CDR1 SGHTA, CDR2 FQGNSA. CDR3 sequence: CASSSTVKGEQYV. The DNA for the CDR3 is TGTGCCAGCAGCTCGACGGTTAAGGGGGAGCAGTACGTC.

This chain links TRBV7-2 with TRBJ2-1; D gene unclear. CDR1 is SGHTA and CDR2 is FQGNSA in the germline V gene. V lost 1 base, J lost 8 bases, and 9 bases lay in between. CDR3 length: 13 residues. CDR3 DNA: TGTGCCAGCAGCTTAGGGGGTGAGGATGAGCAGTTCTTC. Translation: CASSLGGEDEQFF.

This chain connects TRBV9 to TRBJ2-3, with D perhaps TRBD1 or TRBD2 (6 bases each). With 1 base removed from V and 3 bases from J, the gap between germline ends came to 15 bases. Germline-derived CDR1 and CDR2 are SGDLS and YYNGEE. CDR3 length equals 16 residues. CDR3 sequence reads: CASSVRGRLETDTQYF. In DNA, the CDR3 is TGTGCCAGCAGCGTAAGGGGGAGGCTCGAGACAGATACGCAGTATTTT.

The V and J genes are TRBV4-1 and TRBJ2-1, with D perhaps matching TRBD2 (6 bases). The germline V gene encodes CDR1 MGHRA and CDR2 YSYEKL. Trimming removed 4 bases at V and 5 bases at J, with 15 bases between. CDR3 size: 15 residues. CDR3 residues: CASSPPLAGNNEQFF. The CDR3 nucleotides read TGCGCCAGCAGCCCTCCCTTGGCGGGAAACAATGAGCAGTTCTTC.

V gene TRBV7-8 combines with J gene TRBJ2-1; TRBD1 might be the D (6 bases). CDR3 length: 14 residues. V lost 1 base, J lost 9 bases, and 13 bases lay in between. Germline loops: CDR1 SGHVS, CDR2 FQNEAQ. CDR3 region: CASSLGTAGREQFF. CDR3 coding DNA: TGTGCCAGCAGCTTAGGGACAGCAGGGCGTGAGCAGTTCTTC.

V is TRBV2 and J is TRBJ2-2; a possible D gene is TRBD1 (5 bases). Germline V gene data show CDR1 as SNHLY and CDR2 as FYNNEI. Trimming removed 8 bases at V and 8 bases at J, with 18 bases between. The CDR3 has 14 residues. CDR3 in amino acids: CASHTTGMTGELFF. The DNA of the CDR3 is TGTGCCAGCCATACCACAGGCATGACAGGGGAGCTGTTTTTT. The full variable domain, rest sourced from reference TRBV2 and TRBJ2-2, is EPEVTQTPSHQVTQMGQEVILRCVPISNHLYFYWYRQILGQKVEFLVSFYNNEISEKSEIFDDQFSVERPDGSNFTLKIRSTKLEDSAMYFCASHTTGMTGELFFGEGSRLTVL.

The chain employs TRBV19 and TRBJ2-2, with 12 bases fitting TRBD1. The length of the CDR3 is 15 residues. V was clipped by 8 bases and J by 6 bases; unmatched bases: 7. Germline V lookup: CDR1 LNHDA, CDR2 SQIVND (reference sequence). The CDR3 is CASARDRGHAGELFF. In DNA form, the CDR3 reads TGTGCCAGTGCACGGGACAGGGGGCACGCCGGGGAGCTGTTTTTT.

This clone has more than one count but fewer than ten. The V call is TRBV2, the J call TRBJ2-5; no clear D. The CDR3 length is 12 residues. Trimming pared 6 bases from V and 13 bases from J, leaving 18 bases between. Germline V gives CDR1 SNHLY, CDR2 FYNNEI. The CDR3 nucleotides are TGTGCCAGCAGGGTGGACGGCCCCCTACCGTACTTC. It specifies CASRVDGPLPYF.

The chain joins TRBV27 to TRBJ1-2; possibly TRBD1 for D (5 bases). Looked up from germline, CDR1 is MNHEY and CDR2 is SMNVEV (reference sequence). The CDR3 is 17 residues long. V was trimmed by 2 bases and J by 0 bases, leaving 16 bases between them. The CDR3 coding sequence is TGTGCCAGCAGTTTAAAGGGGTCGGGCAGAGCTAACTATGGCTACACCTTC. As protein: CASSLKGSGRANYGYTF.